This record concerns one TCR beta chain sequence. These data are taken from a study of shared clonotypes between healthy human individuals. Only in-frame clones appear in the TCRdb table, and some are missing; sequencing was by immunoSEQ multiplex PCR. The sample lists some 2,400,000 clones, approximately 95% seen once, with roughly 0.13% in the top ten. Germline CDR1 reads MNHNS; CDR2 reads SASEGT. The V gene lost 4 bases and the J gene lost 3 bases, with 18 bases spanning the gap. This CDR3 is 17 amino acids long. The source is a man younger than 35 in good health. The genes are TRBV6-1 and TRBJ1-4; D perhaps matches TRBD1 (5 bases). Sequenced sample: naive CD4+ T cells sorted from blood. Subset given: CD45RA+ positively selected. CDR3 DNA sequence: TGTGCCAGCAGTGGCGCGCTGTCGGGACCTCCTAATGAAAAACTGTTTTTT. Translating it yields CASSGALSGPPNEKLFF.